The 7 T cell receptor beta chains reported below all come from one sample, sequenced in a study of blood T cells in healthy people across ages. Using a J-beta primer mix together with a sample-barcoded 5' primer, a second PCR was run for about 7 to 12 cycles. TCRdb analysed the 5' RACE reads with MiXCR anew, one entry per CDR3 protein. The table has 450,000 to 600,000 distinct CDR3 sequences, about 29% seen once. The same data also contributed to another study, on T cells of mothers and their children.

Material for sequencing was blood. The receptor set was obtained from a boy aged 2 to 9 in good health.

The CDR3, as DNA: TGCAGTGCTAGCAGGGACTTCGGGACTGGGGCCAACGTCCTGACTTTC. It encodes CSASRDFGTGANVLTF. The chain recombines TRBV20-1 with TRBJ2-6; a weak D match, TRBD2 (6 bases). The CDR3 runs 16 residues. Germline V lookup: CDR1 DFQATT, CDR2 SNEGSKA (reference sequence). Deletions cut 3 bases from V and 2 bases from J, with 14 bases between.

This clonotype was observed a single time. The J gene is TRBJ1-5, the V gene TRBV28; tentative D call: TRBD1 (6 bases). The CDR3 totals 12 residues. In germline, CDR1 is MDHEN, CDR2 SYDVKM. CDR3 amino acids: CATEGVGEPQHF. Written as DNA, the CDR3 is TGTGCAACCGAGGGGGTAGGGGAGCCCCAGCATTTT.

This clonotype appeared once. V and J are TRBV3-1 and TRBJ1-1, with 7 bases fitting TRBD1. Germline-derived CDR1 and CDR2 are LGHDT and YNNKEL (reference sequence). The CDR3 is made up of 14 amino acids. V shed 7 bases, J shed 7 bases, and the junction held 12 bases outside the gene matches. CDR3 DNA sequence: TGTGCCAGCACCCGACAGGGAGGGCTTAGTGAAGCTTTCTTT. Its protein product is CASTRQGGLSEAFF.

This chain links TRBV7-2 with TRBJ2-3, with TRBD1 identical over 11 bases. The V segment lost 1 base and the J segment 10 bases; nucleotides outside the gene matches: 7. Germline assignment: CDR1 SGHTA and CDR2 FQGNSA. The CDR3 totals 15 residues. Here the CDR3 DNA reads TGTGCCAGCAGCTTAGGGACAGGGGGCCGTGTGGCGCAGTATTTT. Translating gives CASSLGTGGRVAQYF.

This clonotype was seen a few times. The chain is built from TRBV10-3 and TRBJ2-2; D is possibly TRBD2 (6 bases). There are 16 residues in the CDR3. V was shortened by 3 bases and J by 1 base, with 12 bases between the two germline ends. Germline assignment: CDR1 ENHRY and CDR2 SYGVKD. CDR3 in DNA: TGTGCCATCAGTGACCGGACTAAGATGAACACCGGGGAGCTGTTTTTT. Amino acid sequence: CAISDRTKMNTGELFF.

This clonotype was seen a few times. This chain uses TRBV28 with TRBJ1-2; D gene uncertain. The V end lost 2 bases, the J end lost 4 bases, and 14 bases lay between the germline ends. Germline CDR1 MDHEN, CDR2 SYDVKM. The CDR3 totals 15 residues. This CDR3 is CASSLKGLGIYGYTF. Written as DNA, the CDR3 is TGTGCCAGCAGTTTAAAAGGTCTGGGGATCTATGGCTACACCTTC.

This clonotype was counted between two and nine times. The rearrangement uses TRBV20-1 and TRBJ2-5; D is possibly TRBD1 or TRBD2 (5 bases each). Judging by the DNA end, TRBJ2-1 fits better; the J call may be wrong. From germline, CDR1 is DFQATT and CDR2 SNEGSKA (reference sequence). The CDR3 length is 11 residues. CDR3 DNA sequence: TGCAGTGCCCCGGGGCCCAATGAGCAGTTCTTC. Translating it yields CSAPGPNEQFF.